Listed below are T cell receptor beta chains from one sample, sequenced in a study of early T cells in non-severe SARS-CoV-2 infection. TCRdb reanalysed the 5' RACE reads using MiXCR and keeps one entry per CDR3 protein. Here the sample spans over 45,000 distinct CDR3 sequences, under 8% being singletons. Material: whole blood, obtained at baseline. The receptors here all came from an adult who was a healthcare worker with PCR-confirmed SARS-CoV-2 infection or an uninfected control (not recorded which). CDR3s include the opening cysteine and the closing phenylalanine or tryptophan. The D gene is left open where the match is weak. Part of the rows lack a size; the others show once, few, many or a class for expanded clones.

TGTGCCTGGAGTGTACCGGGTGGAGCAGAAAAACTGTTTTTT	CAWSVPGGAEKLFF	-	14	TRBV30	TRBJ1-4	once
TGCGCCAGCAGCTTAACCCCGGGGAACACTGAAGCTTTCTTT	CASSLTPGNTEAFF	-	14	TRBV5-1	TRBJ1-1	few
TGTGCCAGCAGCGAGAGACAGGGTGATGAAAAACTGTTTTTT	CASSERQGDEKLFF	TRBD1	14	TRBV7-2	TRBJ1-4	many
TGTGCCAGCAGTGTAATACAGGCCGACAACTATGGCTACACCTTC	CASSVIQADNYGYTF	-	15	TRBV2	TRBJ1-2	few
TGTGCCAGCAGCGTCAGGGCGTTGAACGATGGCTACACCTTC	CASSVRALNDGYTF	-	14	TRBV7-9	TRBJ1-2	-
TGCGCCAGCAGCCAGTACCAGGGGGCATCCTACAATGAGCAGTTCTTC	CASSQYQGASYNEQFF	TRBD1	16	TRBV4-3	TRBJ2-1	many
TGTGCCAGCAGTTGGACAGGGGGCTACACCGGGGAGCTGTTTTTT	CASSWTGGYTGELFF	TRBD1	15	TRBV12-3/TRBV12-4	TRBJ2-2	-
TGTGCCAGCAGAGTTACATCGGAGAACGAGCAGTACTTC	CASRVTSENEQYF	-	13	TRBV6-2/TRBV6-3	TRBJ2-7	-
TGTGCCAGCAGCTTAGAAACAGGGAGCTATGGCTACACCTTC	CASSLETGSYGYTF	-	14	TRBV11-2	TRBJ1-2	-
TGTGCCAGCAGTACGCAGGGGGCCTCCTCCTACAATGAGCAGTTCTTC	CASSTQGASSYNEQFF	TRBD1	16	TRBV28	TRBJ2-1	once
TGTGCCAGCAGCCAGGGCGGGGAAAGCTACGAGCAGTACTTC	CASSQGGESYEQYF	-	14	TRBV4-2	TRBJ2-7	many
TGTGCCAGCAGTCTAAGGACACCCTACGAGCAGTACTTC	CASSLRTPYEQYF	-	13	TRBV6-2/TRBV6-3	TRBJ2-7	-
TGTGCCAGTAGTATGGTGGACTATGGCTACACCTTC	CASSMVDYGYTF	-	12	TRBV19	TRBJ1-2	many
TGCGCCAGCAGTGATTTACAGGGCATCACCGGGGAGCTGTTTTTT	CASSDLQGITGELFF	-	15	TRBV10-1	TRBJ2-2	many